The TCR beta chain under discussion was sequenced for a study of blood T cells in healthy people across ages. Overall study results and limits: Per-million-T-cell TCR beta diversity fell roughly linearly with age.

All donors came from Russia, were Caucasian and healthy, and spanned ages about 6 to 90. Researchers isolated at least 6 million PBMCs per sample. Combining a sample-barcoded 5' primer with a J-beta primer mix, a second PCR ran for 7 to 11 cycles. Each TCR beta cDNA got a 12-nucleotide random molecular identifier. MiXCR was run by TCRdb on the 5' RACE reads, yielding one entry per CDR3 protein. The sample includes 1 million or so distinct CDR3 sequences, 45% of them seen just once. A few counts support this clonotype. Its antigen is not known. V was pared by 5 bases and J by 0 bases, with 11 bases between. The CDR3 is 15 amino acids. Germline V lookup: CDR1 SGHTA, CDR2 FQGNSA.

J is TRBJ1-5 and V is TRBV7-2; D is possibly TRBD1 (5 bases). The sequencing input was blood. The sequence derives from a woman aged 55-70 years in good health. CDR3 region: CASSRDRYSNQPQHF. CDR3 coding DNA: TGTGCCAGCAGCCGAGACAGATATAGCAATCAGCCCCAGCATTTT.